This record concerns one T cell receptor (beta chain) sequence. The data derive from a study of Ad26.COV2.S vaccination and SARS-CoV-2 variants. Per the germline V gene, CDR1 is LGHDT and CDR2 is YNNKEL (reference sequence). CDR3 length equals 14 residues. V was clipped by 4 bases and J by 4 bases, with 10 bases between them. The method was immunoSEQ multiplex PCR; TCRdb's version includes in-frame clones alone and lacks a portion of them. This sample yields fewer than 900,000 clones, of which approximately 88% are seen a single time; approximately 1.5% belongs to the top ten. The treatment: around 19 received Ad26.COV2.S at low or high dose, single or two shots; several received placebo; per-sample allocation not given. Day 63 after the first vaccine or placebo injection was the time point for sampling. A Boston adult aged 18-55 years was the donor.

This sequence originates from a person between 18 and 65 years old who received the Ad26.COV2.S COVID-19 vaccine or a placebo. The sample here was peripheral blood, taken in a trial of Ad26.COV2.S vaccine versus placebo. The chain employs TRBV3-1 (or the pseudogene TRBV3-2) and TRBJ1-4; weak D call: TRBD1 (5 bases). This CDR3 reads CASSLTALNEKLFF. The CDR3 DNA follows: TGTGCCAGCAGCCTGACAGCGCTTAATGAAAAACTGTTTTTT.